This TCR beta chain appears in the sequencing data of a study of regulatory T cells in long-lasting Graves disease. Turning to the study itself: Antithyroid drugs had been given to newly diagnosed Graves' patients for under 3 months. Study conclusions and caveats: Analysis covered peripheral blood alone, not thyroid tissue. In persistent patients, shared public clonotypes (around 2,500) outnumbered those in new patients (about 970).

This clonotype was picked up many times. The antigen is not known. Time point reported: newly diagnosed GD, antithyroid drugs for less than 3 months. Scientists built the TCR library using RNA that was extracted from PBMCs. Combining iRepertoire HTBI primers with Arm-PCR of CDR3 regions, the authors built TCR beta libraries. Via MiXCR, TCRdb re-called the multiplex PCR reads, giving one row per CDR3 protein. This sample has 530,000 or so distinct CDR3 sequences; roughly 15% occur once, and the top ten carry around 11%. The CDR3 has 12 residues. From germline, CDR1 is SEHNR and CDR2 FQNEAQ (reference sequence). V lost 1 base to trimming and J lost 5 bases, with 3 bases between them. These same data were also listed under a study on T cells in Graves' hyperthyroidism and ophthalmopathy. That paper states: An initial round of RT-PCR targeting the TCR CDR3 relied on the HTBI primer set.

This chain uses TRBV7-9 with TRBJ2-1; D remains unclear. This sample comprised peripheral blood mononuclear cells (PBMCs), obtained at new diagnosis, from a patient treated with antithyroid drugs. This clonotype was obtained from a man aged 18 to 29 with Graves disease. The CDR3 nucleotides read TGTGCCAGCAGCTTAGACAACAATGAGCAGTTCTTC. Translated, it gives CASSLDNNEQFF.